This record concerns one T cell receptor (beta chain) sequence. Its antigen is unidentified. The data originate from a study of T cell repertoires in cytomegalovirus infection. Study at large: Public TCR beta signatures indicated both CMV infection and matching HLA type. Study-wide points: Cumulated frequencies of public TCR beta families served to identify carriers of CMV plus the relevant HLA.

MiXCR, applied by TCRdb to the reads, yields one record per CDR3 protein. The repertoire holds roughly 640,000 distinct CDR3 sequences, with less than 25% as singletons. The TCR originated in a human donor in good health (CMV status not recorded). Some clones in this sample may be carry-over from other donors' samples. Material: CD8+ T cells from PBMCs.

CDR3 DNA: TGTGCCACCAGCAGAGATCTGAGCCGGGGGAGCTATGGCTACACCTTC. Protein sequence: CATSRDLSRGSYGYTF. The chain employs TRBV15 and TRBJ1-2, with D possibly matching TRBD1 (5 bases). The CDR3 runs 16 residues. V dropped 0 bases and J dropped 4 bases, with 15 bases sitting between them. Germline V CDR1 and CDR2: LNHNV, YYDKDF (reference sequence).